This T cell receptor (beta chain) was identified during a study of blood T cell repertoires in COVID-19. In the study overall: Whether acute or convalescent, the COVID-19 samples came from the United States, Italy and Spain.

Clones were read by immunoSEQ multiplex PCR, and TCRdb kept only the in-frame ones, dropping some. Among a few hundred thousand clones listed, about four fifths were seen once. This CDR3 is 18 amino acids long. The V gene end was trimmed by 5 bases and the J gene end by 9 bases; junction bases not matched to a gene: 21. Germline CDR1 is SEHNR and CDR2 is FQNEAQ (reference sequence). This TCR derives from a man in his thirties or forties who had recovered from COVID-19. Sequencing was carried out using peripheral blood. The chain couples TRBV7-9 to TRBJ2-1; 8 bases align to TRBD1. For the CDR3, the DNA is TGTGCCAGCAGCATCGGACAGGGTGAGGTGGTCCCCACAAGTGAGCAGTTCTTC. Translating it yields CASSIGQGEVVPTSEQFF.